What follows are 27 T cell receptor beta chains derived from one specimen sequenced in a study of blood T cell repertoires in COVID-19 (TCRdb year 2020). Libraries were made using the immunoSEQ multiplex PCR assay. The immuneACCESS repertoire file appears here via TCRdb, limited to in-frame rearrangements. These files lack a portion of the clones; in checked studies, under half of the deficit traces to unresolved V genes, and the cause of the others is not known. This sample gives 80,000 or so clones in total; around 79% of them show up just once. The ten top clones hold about an eighth of the sample. The specimen was peripheral blood. All receptors come from a man older than 75 with acute or convalescent COVID-19.

Here the CDR3 DNA reads TGTGCCAGCAGCTTTTCCAGGGTCTTAAGTTCACCCCTCCACTTT. Amino acids: CASSFSRVLSSPLHF. The genes are TRBV7-6 and TRBJ1-6, with D possibly TRBD1 on 5 matching bases. Trimming cost V 3 bases and J 9 bases, with 15 bases left between them. CDR3 length: 15 residues. CDR1 is SGHVS, CDR2 FNYEAQ, per germline.

The chain recombines TRBV6-2 or TRBV6-3 with TRBJ2-3; 7 nucleotides align to TRBD2. The V gene end was trimmed by 2 bases and the J gene end by 0 bases; junction bases not matched to a gene: 5. There are 16 residues in the CDR3. Germline V lookup: CDR1 MNHEY, CDR2 SVGEGT. For the CDR3, the DNA is TGTGCCAGCAGTTACCGGGCTAGCGGAAGCACAGATACGCAGTATTTT. Amino acid sequence: CASSYRASGSTDTQYF.

This chain connects TRBV5-4 to TRBJ1-1; D uncertain. Per the germline V gene, CDR1 is SGHNT and CDR2 is YYREEE (reference sequence). The CDR3 covers 15 residues. Trimming removed 4 bases at V and 5 bases at J, with 18 bases between. The CDR3 DNA reads TGTGCCAGCAGCCGTGGCTCGGGTGGAGGGACTGAAGCTTTCTTT. It specifies CASSRGSGGGTEAFF.

The gene calls are TRBV2 and TRBJ1-4, with D unclear. Germline loops: CDR1 SNHLY, CDR2 FYNNEI. The CDR3 totals 15 residues. With 6 bases removed from V and 0 bases from J, the gap between germline ends came to 11 bases. CDR3 region: CASRKPGATNEKLFF. The CDR3 DNA is TGTGCCAGCAGGAAGCCTGGTGCAACTAATGAAAAACTGTTTTTT.

The chain uses TRBV28 and TRBJ1-1, with D unclear. Germline CDR1 reads MDHEN; CDR2 reads SYDVKM. The CDR3 is 15 residues long. Trimming pared 6 bases from V and 0 bases from J, leaving 14 bases between. In DNA form, the CDR3 reads TGTGCCAGCAGATACGGGGATAGATTGAACACTGAAGCTTTCTTT. It specifies CASRYGDRLNTEAFF.

DNA of the CDR3: TGTGCTAGTGTCAGGACGGAGGGCTCCTACGAGCAGTACTTC. The encoded protein is CASVRTEGSYEQYF. The genes are TRBV12-5 and TRBJ2-7; D perhaps matches TRBD2 (6 bases). The CDR3 contains 14 residues. The V end lost 7 bases, the J end lost 0 bases, and 13 bases lay between the germline ends. Germline V lookup: CDR1 LGHNT, CDR2 FRNRAP.

A single count supports this clone. This chain uses TRBV2 with TRBJ1-5; 9 bases fit TRBD1. V was pared by 7 bases and J by 3 bases, with 7 bases of the junction left unmatched. Germline lookup yields CDR1 SNHLY and CDR2 FYNNEI. CDR3 size: 15 residues. CDR3 region: CASTWDRALNQPQHF. For the CDR3, the DNA is TGTGCCAGCACCTGGGACAGGGCACTCAATCAGCCCCAGCATTTT.

In its sample, this clone was seen once. The V call is TRBV5-1, the J call TRBJ2-1, with a weak D call TRBD1 (6 bases). Looked up from germline, CDR1 is SGHRS and CDR2 is YFSETQ. The CDR3 is 14 amino acids. V was trimmed by 0 bases and J by 3 bases, leaving 7 bases between them. The CDR3: CASSLGQDYNEQFF. The CDR3 DNA sequence: TGCGCCAGCAGCTTGGGACAGGACTACAATGAGCAGTTCTTC.

The chain joins TRBV10-3 to TRBJ2-3; maybe TRBD2 (6 bases). Trimming took off 2 bases at V and 3 bases at J, with 12 bases between the two ends. The CDR3 is made up of 15 amino acids. The germline gives CDR1 ENHRY, CDR2 SYGVKD. The CDR3 DNA is TGTGCCATCAGTGAGCGTAGCGGCAGGACAGATACGCAGTATTTT. The encoded protein is CAISERSGRTDTQYF.

Only one count was recorded for this clone. The CDR3 here is CSAKMSTDGYTF. CDR3 nucleotide sequence: TGCAGCGCGAAGATGTCAACGGATGGCTACACCTTC. V usage is TRBV29-1 and J usage is TRBJ1-2; no firm D call. V lost 7 bases to trimming and J lost 6 bases, with 15 bases between them. This CDR3 contains 12 residues. Germline CDR1 reads SQVTM; CDR2 reads ANQGSEA.

The rearrangement links TRBV28 to TRBJ1-1; D not certain. V lost 2 bases and J lost 6, with 13 bases in between. The CDR3 totals 14 residues. Per germline, CDR1 MDHEN and CDR2 SYDVKM. This CDR3 reads CASSLVAREAEAFF. In DNA, the CDR3 is TGTGCCAGCAGTTTAGTTGCCCGGGAGGCTGAAGCTTTCTTT.

The DNA of the CDR3 is TGTGCCACCAGCCCCCGGGCGGGGAGGACAGATACGCAGTATTTT. Residues: CATSPRAGRTDTQYF. The V call is TRBV15, the J call TRBJ2-3, with D possibly matching TRBD2 (6 bases). The CDR3 totals 15 residues. V lost 5 bases and J lost 3, with 15 bases in between. CDR1 and CDR2 (germline): LNHNV, YYDKDF (reference sequence).

The chain has TRBV7-6 and TRBJ1-4, with D possibly being TRBD1 (5 bases). This CDR3 has 16 residues. Trimming shortened V by 1 base and J by 3 bases, and 12 bases separated the two germline ends. From germline, CDR1 is SGHVS and CDR2 FNYEAQ. The CDR3 DNA sequence: TGTGCCAGCAGCTTAGGGCAGGGAGGTTCTAATGAAAAACTGTTTTTT. Translated: CASSLGQGGSNEKLFF.

This sequence joins TRBV13 and TRBJ1-1; 7 nucleotides line up with TRBD1. Germline CDR1 reads PRHDT; CDR2 reads FYEKMQ (reference sequence). The CDR3 spans 15 residues. V dropped 5 bases and J dropped 1; count of bases not matched to a gene: 7. The DNA for the CDR3 is TGTGCCAGCAGCAGTGGGACAGAGAGGAACACTGAAGCTTTCTTT. This codes for CASSSGTERNTEAFF.

The rearrangement links TRBV16 to TRBJ1-1, with TRBD1 matching over 7 bases. Germline V CDR1 and CDR2: KGHSY, FQNENV. J was trimmed by 3 bases and V by 3 bases; bases with no gene match: 7. The CDR3 extends over 15 amino acids. The CDR3 sequence: CASSHITQGYTEAFF. CDR3 DNA sequence: TGTGCCAGCAGCCATATAACACAGGGGTACACTGAAGCTTTCTTT.

The chain combines TRBV19 with TRBJ1-2; 7 nucleotides line up with TRBD1. The CDR3 spans 12 residues. Per the germline V gene, CDR1 is LNHDA and CDR2 is SQIVND (reference sequence). V lost 10 bases to trimming and J lost 7 bases; unmatched junction nucleotides: 9. In DNA form, the CDR3 reads TGTGCCACCCGACAGGGACTTTCTGGCTACACCTTC. Translated, it gives CATRQGLSGYTF. The variable domain in full, completed from reference TRBV19 and TRBJ1-2, reads DGGITQSPKYLFRKEGQNVTLSCEQNLNHDAMYWYRQDPGQGLRLIYYSQIVNDFQKGDIAEGYSVSREKKESFPLTVTSAQKNPTAFYLCATRQGLSGYTFGSGTRLTVV.

This chain uses TRBV7-6 with TRBJ1-1, with 9 bases identical to TRBD1. V dropped 1 base and J dropped 0; count of bases not matched to a gene: 6. The CDR3 contains 17 residues. Germline CDR1 reads SGHVS; CDR2 reads FNYEAQ. The DNA of the CDR3 is TGTGCCAGCAGCTTAGACACAGGGGGCGGATTGAACACTGAAGCTTTCTTT. Translation: CASSLDTGGGLNTEAFF.

The chain employs TRBV4-2 and TRBJ2-2; 10 positions agree with TRBD2. This CDR3 spans 17 amino acids. CDR1 LGHNA and CDR2 YNFKEQ come from the germline V gene. After removal of 1 base from V and 7 bases from J, the junction contained 9 bases not matched to a gene. CDR3 protein: CASSQASAGGQSGELFF. In nucleotides, the CDR3 is TGTGCCAGCAGCCAAGCATCAGCGGGGGGGCAAAGCGGGGAGCTGTTTTTT.

The chain has TRBV5-4 and TRBJ1-1; D is perhaps TRBD1 (6 bases). Germline assignment: CDR1 SGHNT and CDR2 YYREEE (reference sequence). Between the trimmed V and J ends, which lost 4 bases and 4 bases, there was a span of 17 bases. This CDR3 has 15 residues. CDR3 sequence: CASSVPQGSATEAFF. CDR3 DNA sequence: TGTGCCAGCAGCGTACCACAGGGATCGGCCACTGAAGCTTTCTTT.

The genes are TRBV12-3 or TRBV12-4 and TRBJ1-2; D call uncertain. CDR3 length: 13 residues. The V end was cut by 4 bases, the J end by 4 bases, with 10 bases between. CDR3 protein: CASSSEGPYGYTF. The CDR3, as DNA: TGTGCCAGCAGTTCGGAGGGCCCCTATGGCTACACCTTC.

The chain uses TRBV20-1 and TRBJ2-4, with 10 bases identical to TRBD1. Looked up from germline, CDR1 is DFQATT and CDR2 is SNEGSKA (reference sequence). The V and J ends lost 3 bases and 8 bases, in that order; junction bases with no gene match: 10. This CDR3 is 15 amino acids long. The CDR3 coding sequence is TGCAGTGCTAGTCCTCTGACAGGGGGCGAGGACATTCAGTACTTC. The encoded protein is CSASPLTGGEDIQYF.

V and J are TRBV11-2 and TRBJ2-7; maybe TRBD1 (6 bases). CDR3 size: 14 residues. Germline CDR1 reads SGHAT; CDR2 reads FQNNGV. Trimming stripped 5 bases from V and 2 bases from J, with 13 bases between. DNA for the CDR3: TGTGCCAGCAGCCACTTGGACAGAACCTACGAGCAGTACTTC. Translated, it gives CASSHLDRTYEQYF.

The rearrangement uses TRBV19 and TRBJ2-2, with 11 bases identical to TRBD1. J lost 7 bases, V lost 8 bases, and 3 bases had no gene match. CDR3 length: 13 amino acids. Germline V CDR1 and CDR2: LNHDA, SQIVND (reference sequence). CDR3 DNA: TGTGCCAGTTGGACAGGGGGCGTCGGGGAGCTGTTTTTT. This translates into CASWTGGVGELFF.

V usage is TRBV29-1 and J usage is TRBJ1-1, with D unresolved. CDR3 length: 14 amino acids. V lost 0 bases and J 6 bases, leaving 14 bases between the germline ends. Germline values: CDR1 SQVTM, CDR2 ANQGSEA. The CDR3 sequence: CSVEDSTVASEAFF. Here the CDR3 DNA reads TGCAGCGTTGAAGATTCGACTGTAGCGTCTGAAGCTTTCTTT.

DNA for the CDR3: TGCGCCAGCAGTCAATTGGGCCGGGACAGGGGTTTGGTGAACACCGGGGAGCTGTTTTTT. Translating it yields CASSQLGRDRGLVNTGELFF. The chain couples TRBV23-1 to TRBJ2-2, with 10 bases aligning to TRBD1. TRBV23-1 carries the ORF label, with uncertain function. The CDR3 spans 20 residues. The V and J ends lost 1 base and 1 base, in that order; junction bases with no gene match: 12.

This sequence joins TRBV6-6 and TRBJ1-4; D not resolved. The CDR3 consists of 14 residues. CDR1 MNHNY and CDR2 SVGAGI come from the germline V gene (reference sequence). V dropped 6 bases and J dropped 3 bases, with 11 bases sitting between them. The DNA of the CDR3 is TGTGCCAGCAGCCCCGCGGCTCCTAATGAAAAACTGTTTTTT. Protein product: CASSPAAPNEKLFF.

The chain employs TRBV2 and TRBJ2-5; D gene uncertain. The CDR3 sequence is 13 residues long. CDR1 SNHLY and CDR2 FYNNEI come from the germline V gene. V was pared by 6 bases and J by 2 bases, with 10 bases between. CDR3 residues: CASSRRRQETQYF. In nucleotides, the CDR3 is TGTGCCAGCAGCCGACGGAGACAAGAGACCCAGTACTTC.